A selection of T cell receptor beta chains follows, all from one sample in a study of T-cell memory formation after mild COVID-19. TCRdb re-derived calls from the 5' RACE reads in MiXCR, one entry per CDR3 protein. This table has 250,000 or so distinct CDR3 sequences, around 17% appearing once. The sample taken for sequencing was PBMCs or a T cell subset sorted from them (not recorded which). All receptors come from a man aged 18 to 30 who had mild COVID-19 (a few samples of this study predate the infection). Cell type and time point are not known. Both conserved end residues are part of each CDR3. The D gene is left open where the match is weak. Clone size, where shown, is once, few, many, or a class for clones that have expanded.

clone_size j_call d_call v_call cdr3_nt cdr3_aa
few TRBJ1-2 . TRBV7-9 TGTGCCAGCAGCTTAAGCCCCATGGGTGGCTACACCTTC CASSLSPMGGYTF
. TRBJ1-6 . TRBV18 TGTGCCAGCACCTCGGGGGCCAATTCACCCCTCCACTTT CASTSGANSPLHF
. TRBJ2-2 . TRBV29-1 TGCAGCGTAATAGGGTTGAACACCGGGGAGCTGTTTTTT CSVIGLNTGELFF
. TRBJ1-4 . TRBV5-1 TGCGCCAGCAGCGGTACCGGACACCCTAATGAAAAACTGTTTTTT CASSGTGHPNEKLFF
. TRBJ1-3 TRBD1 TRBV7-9 TGTGCCAGCAGCTCCACAGGGGTCGGAAGTGGAAACACCATATATTTT CASSSTGVGSGNTIYF
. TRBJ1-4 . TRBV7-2 TGTGCCAGCACCGGGGGAACTACTAATGAAAAACTGTTTTTT CASTGGTTNEKLFF
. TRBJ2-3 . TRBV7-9 TGTGCCAGCAGACGGAGCACAGATACGCAGTATTTT CASRRSTDTQYF
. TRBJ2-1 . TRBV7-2 TGTGCCAGCAGCCAAGCGCAGGGTAGCTATGAGCAGTTCTTC CASSQAQGSYEQFF
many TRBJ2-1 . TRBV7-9 TGTGCCAGCAGCCCAAGCAAGGGGGTTGGCGAGCAGTTCTTC CASSPSKGVGEQFF
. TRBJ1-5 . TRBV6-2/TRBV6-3 TGTGCCAGCAGTTACTCATCGGGTAGGAGCAATCAGCCCCAGCATTTT CASSYSSGRSNQPQHF
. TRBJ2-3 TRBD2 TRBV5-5 TGTGCCAGCAGCTTGGGAGGACTAGCGGCGATCGGCACAGATACGCAGTATTTT CASSLGGLAAIGTDTQYF
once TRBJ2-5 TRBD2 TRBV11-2 TGTGCCAGCAGCTCTAGGACTAGCGGGGAGACCCAGTACTTC CASSSRTSGETQYF
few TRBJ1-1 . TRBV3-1 TGTGCCAGCAGCCTTCGGGACGCGAGCACTGAAGCTTTCTTT CASSLRDASTEAFF
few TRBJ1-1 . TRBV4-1 TGCGCCAGCAGCCTGTTCCCGGCCGACACTGAAGCTTTCTTT CASSLFPADTEAFF
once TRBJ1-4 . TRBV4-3 TGCGCCAGCAGCCAGAGGGAAAAACTGTTTTTT CASSQREKLFF
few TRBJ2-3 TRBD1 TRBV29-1 TGCAGCGCCGGAGACAGGGAGGATACGCAGTATTTT CSAGDREDTQYF
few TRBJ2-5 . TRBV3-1 TGTGCCAGCAGCCAAGAATGGAGGCAAGAGACCCAGTACTTC CASSQEWRQETQYF
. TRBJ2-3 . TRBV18 TGTGCCAGCTCACCCGGCGGGTTATCGGATACGCAGTATTTT CASSPGGLSDTQYF
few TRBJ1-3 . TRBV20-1 TGCAGTGTTAGAGGGAACTCTGGAAACACCATATATTTT CSVRGNSGNTIYF
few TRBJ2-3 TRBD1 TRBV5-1 TGCGCCAGCAGCTCGGGGGACAGGGTCACAGATACGCAGTATTTT CASSSGDRVTDTQYF
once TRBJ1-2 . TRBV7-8 TGTGCCAGCATCTTAGTTTTTGGGTCTAACTATGGCTACACCTTC CASILVFGSNYGYTF
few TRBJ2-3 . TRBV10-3 TGTGCCATCAGTGATAACCGGGGCACAGATACGCAGTATTTT CAISDNRGTDTQYF
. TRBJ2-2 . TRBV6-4 TGTGCCAGCAGAAGTCGGTTTAACACCGGGGAGCTGTTTTTT CASRSRFNTGELFF
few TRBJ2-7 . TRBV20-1 TGCAGTGCTAGACCCGGACAGAATTCGTACGAGCAGTACTTC CSARPGQNSYEQYF
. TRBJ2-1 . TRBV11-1 TGTGCCAGCAGCTTAGAGGACTCCTTATACAATGAGCAGTTCTTC CASSLEDSLYNEQFF